This record covers a single T cell receptor (beta chain). Its binding antigen is unknown. Base qualities are not at hand, and no much larger clone is one base apart. V is trimmed back by 4 bases and J by 6 bases, and the junction contains 4 bases that no gene match accounts for. Measured from the cysteine to the phenylalanine, the CDR3 is 14 residues long. The DNA shown is the 42-base CDR3, in frame from base 1. CDR1 and CDR2 (LGHDT, YNNKEL) derive from the germline V gene (reference sequence). TCRbeta CDR3 regions were amplified from genomic DNA by means of the immunoSEQ Assay, a bias-controlled multiplex PCR. In the authors' own workflow: The number of nucleated cells in each sample was estimated by amplification of reference gene primers within the assay. Sequence reads were collapsed and filtered to measure the absolute abundance of every unique TCRbeta CDR3 rearrangement. Productive Simpson clonality was computed per sample as the square root of Simpson's diversity index over productive rearrangements. This is the immuneACCESS table as TCRdb keeps it, with only in-frame sequences that have V and J called. A part of the clones is gone; compared with another copy, unresolved V genes explain less than half, and the rest is unexplained. V, J and clone size are those of that table, while D and trimming were read from the DNA. In all, the sample holds about 84,000 clones, and approximately 78% of those were seen once. The ten largest clones represent less than 20% of the sample.

The data were taken from a study of blood T cell repertoires in COVID-19 (dated by TCRdb to the early 2020s). General notes on the study: Collaborator samples came from the United States, Italy and Spain and covered acute and convalescent phases of COVID-19. The prospective study material was composed of cDNA or gDNA derived from T cells, B-cell-depleted T cells, or PBMCs. Deeply sampled blood TCRbeta repertoires from subjects exposed to, actively infected with, or recovered from COVID-19 were included in the dataset. The samples were drawn from two sources: the first 160 participants of the ongoing ImmuneRACE study, and 1,254 subjects contributed by 6 global collaborators. Where available, HLA class I and class II types were obtained from metadata supplied by the sample provider rather than from assay-based typing. The repertoires were made available in a free public database intended to serve as a resource for research on the immune response to SARS-CoV-2. The sample metadata nearly always contained a de-identified subject ID, COVID-19 status, age in years and sex.

Collaborating institutions collected whole blood in K2EDTA tubes following their own protocols. For TCRbeta analysis, collaborators shipped samples in one of three forms: frozen whole blood, isolated PBMCs, or DNA extracted from either of those sample types. What the work shows at the level of the full study, not this receptor alone: The quantity of clinical and demographic metadata differed by source and by participant and was supplied without curation.

The sequence derives from a woman older than 75 with acute or convalescent COVID-19. The sequenced material came from peripheral blood. The chain employs TRBV3-1 (or the pseudogene TRBV3-2) and TRBJ2-2; TRBD1 aligns with 8 central bases. The sequenced DNA: TGTGCCAGCAGCCCGTTACAGGGGGCCGGGGAGCTGTTTTTT. It specifies CASSPLQGAGELFF.